The 14 T cell receptor beta chains in this list originate from one sample, sequenced in a study of cytomegalovirus exposure and HLA in healthy donors. Primers: 60 Vbeta forward and 13 Jbeta reverse. Data came from immunoSEQ multiplex PCR; TCRdb stores just in-frame clones and leaves some out. In the table there are around 120,000 clones, approximately 61% of which are singletons. Sequencing used PBMCs. All receptors come from a man aged 30 to 45 in good health and CMV-seropositive.

This sequence joins TRBV7-9 and TRBJ1-1, with D perhaps TRBD1 (5 bases). This CDR3 spans 15 amino acids. V lost 2 bases and J 3 bases, leaving 13 bases between the germline ends. Germline V gene sequence: CDR1 SEHNR, CDR2 FQNEAQ (reference sequence). The CDR3 is CASSLLGTKDTEAFF. The DNA of the CDR3 is TGTGCCAGCAGCTTATTAGGGACTAAAGACACTGAAGCTTTCTTT.

This sequence joins TRBV10-3 and TRBJ2-3; perhaps TRBD2 as D (6 bases). V lost 6 bases and J lost 6, with 19 bases in between. The CDR3 extends over 15 amino acids. From germline, CDR1 is ENHRY and CDR2 SYGVKD. Here the CDR3 DNA reads TGTGCCATCAGCGCCGCGGGGAGGTTCACCGATACGCAGTATTTT. It encodes CAISAAGRFTDTQYF.

The gene calls are TRBV9 and TRBJ1-1; D ambiguous. Trimming took off 0 bases at V and 3 bases at J, with 9 bases between the two ends. Germline V gene data show CDR1 as SGDLS and CDR2 as YYNGEE. This CDR3 is 14 amino acids long. The CDR3 loop is CASSVASGDTEAFF. The DNA of the CDR3 is TGTGCCAGCAGCGTAGCATCCGGAGACACTGAAGCTTTCTTT.

The chain joins TRBV4-2 to TRBJ2-3; 7 bases align to TRBD2. The CDR3 sequence is 17 residues long. Germline V gene lookup returns CDR1 LGHNA and CDR2 YNFKEQ. Trimming at V came to 2 bases and at J to 3 bases, leaving 11 bases not matched to a gene. The CDR3 sequence: CASSQRTSGALTDTQYF. CDR3 coding DNA: TGTGCCAGCAGCCAACGGACTAGTGGGGCTTTGACAGATACGCAGTATTTT.

This clone was recorded once. The chain links TRBV4-1 to TRBJ1-4; D unresolved. Germline lookup yields CDR1 MGHRA and CDR2 YSYEKL. Trimming took off 3 bases at V and 5 bases at J, with 7 bases between the two ends. The CDR3 has 13 amino acids. The CDR3 sequence is CASSQWRNEKLFF. CDR3 DNA sequence: TGCGCCAGCAGCCAGTGGAGAAATGAAAAACTGTTTTTT.

This clone was picked up one time. This chain joins TRBV19 and TRBJ1-5, with 8 bases fitting TRBD1. V gave up 6 bases and J gave up 6 bases; unmatched junction bases: 4. Germline V gene data show CDR1 as LNHDA and CDR2 as SQIVND (reference sequence). The CDR3 sequence is 13 residues long. The CDR3 sequence: CASSLDRGQPQHF. CDR3 in DNA: TGTGCCAGTAGCCTTGACAGGGGTCAGCCCCAGCATTTT. Using reference TRBV19 and TRBJ1-5 for the parts outside the CDR3, the full variable domain is DGGITQSPKYLFRKEGQNVTLSCEQNLNHDAMYWYRQDPGQGLRLIYYSQIVNDFQKGDIAEGYSVSREKKESFPLTVTSAQKNPTAFYLCASSLDRGQPQHFGDGTRLSIL.

DNA of the CDR3: TGTGCCAGCAGCCCGGGCTACTCCGGGACAGTCCAAGAGACCCAGTACTTC. It translates to CASSPGYSGTVQETQYF. The chain is built from TRBV5-8 and TRBJ2-5; 7 nucleotides line up with TRBD1. This CDR3 is built from 17 residues. V shed 4 bases, J shed 1 base, and the junction held 13 bases outside the gene matches. In germline, CDR1 is SGHTS, CDR2 YDEGEE.

The chain employs TRBV28 and TRBJ2-5; 9 positions match TRBD1. CDR3 length equals 16 residues. The V gene's germline CDR1 is MDHEN and CDR2 SYDVKM. The V and J ends lost 1 base and 5 bases, in that order; junction bases with no gene match: 8. The CDR3 spells CASSLLGDRVDETQYF. CDR3 bases: TGTGCCAGCAGTTTATTGGGGGACAGGGTGGACGAGACCCAGTACTTC.

This clone was observed once. CDR3 in DNA: TGTGCCACCTCGACTAGCGGGACTAGCACAGATACGCAGTATTTT. Its protein product is CATSTSGTSTDTQYF. This chain connects TRBV6-4 to TRBJ2-3, with 11 positions matching TRBD2. With V trimmed by 10 bases and J by 0 bases, 6 bases remained unmatched. The CDR3 has 15 residues. Germline V lookup: CDR1 MRHNA, CDR2 SNTAGT.

The CDR3 DNA is TGTGCCATCAGTGAGTCGATCGCTAGCGGGATCGAGCAGTACTTC. Encoded protein: CAISESIASGIEQYF. This sequence joins TRBV10-3 and TRBJ2-7; 9 nucleotides agree with TRBD2. This CDR3 has 15 residues. Per the germline V gene, CDR1 is ENHRY and CDR2 is SYGVKD. V lost 0 bases and J lost 6; bases outside the gene matches: 6.

There are a few counts of this clone. This chain connects TRBV28 to TRBJ2-7; D gene unclear. There are 12 residues in the CDR3. Germline assignment: CDR1 MDHEN and CDR2 SYDVKM. V gave up 2 bases and J gave up 6 bases, with 8 bases separating them. As DNA, the CDR3 is TGTGCCAGCAGTTTAGCGAGATTCGAGCAGTACTTC. It is translated as CASSLARFEQYF.

The sample holds one count of this clone. Here the CDR3 reads CASRATGTSGSVDEQYF. CDR3 DNA sequence: TGCGCCAGCAGGGCGACTGGCACTAGCGGGAGTGTAGACGAGCAGTACTTC. This chain links TRBV10-1 with TRBJ2-7; the match to TRBD2 covers 11 bases. There are 17 residues in the CDR3. Germline-derived CDR1 and CDR2 are WNHNN and SYGVQD (reference sequence). V was pared by 6 bases and J by 5 bases, with 15 bases of the junction left unmatched.

This clone appeared a few times. Other DNA sequences in the sample encode the same CDR3. V and J are TRBV5-1 and TRBJ2-3, with D possibly being TRBD2 (6 bases). Germline loops: CDR1 SGHRS, CDR2 YFSETQ. The CDR3 has 14 amino acids. V lost 0 bases to trimming and J lost 2 bases, with 7 bases between them. CDR3 nucleotide sequence: TGCGCCAGCAGCTTGGGGGACTCCACAGATACGCAGTATTTT. Translating it yields CASSLGDSTDTQYF.

The rearrangement links TRBV5-1 to TRBJ2-1; D is ambiguous. Germline V lookup: CDR1 SGHRS, CDR2 YFSETQ. The CDR3 loop spans 15 amino acids. V gave up 0 bases and J gave up 1 base, with 8 bases separating them. The CDR3 DNA is TGCGCCAGCAGCTTGGATGGCCTTTCCTACAATGAGCAGTTCTTC. Protein product: CASSLDGLSYNEQFF.